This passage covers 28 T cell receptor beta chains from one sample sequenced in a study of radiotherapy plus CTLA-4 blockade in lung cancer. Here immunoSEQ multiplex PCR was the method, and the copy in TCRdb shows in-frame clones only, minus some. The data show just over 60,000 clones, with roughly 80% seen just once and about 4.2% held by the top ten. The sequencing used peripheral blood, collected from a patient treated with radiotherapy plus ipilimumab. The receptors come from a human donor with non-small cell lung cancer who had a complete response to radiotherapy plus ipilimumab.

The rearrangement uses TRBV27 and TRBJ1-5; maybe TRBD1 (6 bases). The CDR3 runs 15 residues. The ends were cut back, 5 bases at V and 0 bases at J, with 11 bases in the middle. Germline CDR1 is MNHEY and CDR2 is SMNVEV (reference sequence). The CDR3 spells CASSAGQFSNQPQHF. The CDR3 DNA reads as TGTGCCAGCAGTGCTGGACAGTTTAGCAATCAGCCCCAGCATTTT.

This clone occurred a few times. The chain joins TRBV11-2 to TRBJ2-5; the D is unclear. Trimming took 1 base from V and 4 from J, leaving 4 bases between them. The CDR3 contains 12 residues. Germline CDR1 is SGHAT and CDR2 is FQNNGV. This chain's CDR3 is CASSLGSETQYF. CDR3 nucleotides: TGTGCCAGCAGCTTAGGGTCAGAGACCCAGTACTTC.

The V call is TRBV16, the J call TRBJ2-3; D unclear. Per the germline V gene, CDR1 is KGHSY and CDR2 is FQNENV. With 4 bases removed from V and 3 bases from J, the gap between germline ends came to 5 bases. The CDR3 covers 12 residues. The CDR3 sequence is CASSPYTDTQYF. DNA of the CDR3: TGTGCCAGCAGCCCCTATACAGATACGCAGTATTTT.

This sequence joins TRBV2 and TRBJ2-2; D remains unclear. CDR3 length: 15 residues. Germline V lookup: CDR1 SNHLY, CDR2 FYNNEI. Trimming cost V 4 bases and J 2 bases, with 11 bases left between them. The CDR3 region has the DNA TGTGCCAGCAGTGGGCAACCAGTCAACACCGGGGAGCTGTTTTTT. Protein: CASSGQPVNTGELFF.

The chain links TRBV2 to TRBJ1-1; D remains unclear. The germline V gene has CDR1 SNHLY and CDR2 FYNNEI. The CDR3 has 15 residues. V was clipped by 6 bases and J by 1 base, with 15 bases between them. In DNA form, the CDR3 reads TGTGCCAGCAGAGCCGACGGCGGGCGGAACACTGAAGCTTTCTTT. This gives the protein CASRADGGRNTEAFF. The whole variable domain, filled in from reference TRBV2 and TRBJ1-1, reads EPEVTQTPSHQVTQMGQEVILRCVPISNHLYFYWYRQILGQKVEFLVSFYNNEISEKSEIFDDQFSVERPDGSNFTLKIRSTKLEDSAMYFCASRADGGRNTEAFFGQGTRLTVV.

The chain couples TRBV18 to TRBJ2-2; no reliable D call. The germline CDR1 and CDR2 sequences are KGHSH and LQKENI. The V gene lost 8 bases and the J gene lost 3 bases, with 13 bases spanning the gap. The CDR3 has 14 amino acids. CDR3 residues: CASPPPWDTGELFF. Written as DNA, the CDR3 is TGTGCCAGCCCCCCCCCGTGGGACACCGGGGAGCTGTTTTTT.

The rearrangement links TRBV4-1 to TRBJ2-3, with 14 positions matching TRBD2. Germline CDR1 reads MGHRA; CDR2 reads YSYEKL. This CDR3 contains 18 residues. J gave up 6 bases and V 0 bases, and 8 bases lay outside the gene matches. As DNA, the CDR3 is TGCGCCAGCAGCCAAGAAGGGACTAGCGGGGGTCCGGGGGATACGCAGTATTTT. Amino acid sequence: CASSQEGTSGGPGDTQYF.

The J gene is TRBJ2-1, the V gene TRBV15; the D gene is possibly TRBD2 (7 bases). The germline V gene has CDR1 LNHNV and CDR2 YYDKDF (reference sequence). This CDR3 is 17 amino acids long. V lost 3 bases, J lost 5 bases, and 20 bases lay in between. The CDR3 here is CATSSGRGGGFHNEQFF. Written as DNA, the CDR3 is TGTGCCACCAGCAGTGGAAGGGGCGGGGGCTTCCACAATGAGCAGTTCTTC.

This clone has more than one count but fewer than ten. CDR3 bases: TGTGCCTGGAGTGTAGACAGCTCCTATGAAGCTTTCTTT. Its translation: CAWSVDSSYEAFF. The chain carries TRBV30 and TRBJ1-1, with D possibly matching TRBD1 (5 bases). V shed 0 bases and J shed 7 bases, with 12 bases lying between them. Germline CDR1 and CDR2: GTSNPN and SVGIG (reference sequence). This CDR3 spans 13 amino acids.

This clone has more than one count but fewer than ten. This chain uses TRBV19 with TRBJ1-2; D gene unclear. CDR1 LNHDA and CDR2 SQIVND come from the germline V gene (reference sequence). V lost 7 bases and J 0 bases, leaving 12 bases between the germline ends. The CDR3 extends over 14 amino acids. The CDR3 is CASTSSGPNYGYTF. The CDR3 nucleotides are TGTGCCAGTACCTCATCAGGCCCTAACTATGGCTACACCTTC.

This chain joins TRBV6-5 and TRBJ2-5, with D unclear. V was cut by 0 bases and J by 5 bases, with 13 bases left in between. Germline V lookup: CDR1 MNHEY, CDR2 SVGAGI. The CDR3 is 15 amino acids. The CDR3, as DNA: TGTGCCAGCAGTTACTCGTTCCTTTCTCGGGAGACCCAGTACTTC. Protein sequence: CASSYSFLSRETQYF.

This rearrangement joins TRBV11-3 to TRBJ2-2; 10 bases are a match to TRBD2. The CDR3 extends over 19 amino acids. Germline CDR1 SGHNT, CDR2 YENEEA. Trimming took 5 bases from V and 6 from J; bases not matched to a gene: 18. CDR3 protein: CASSTLAGVNGYSPGELFF. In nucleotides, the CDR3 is TGTGCCAGCAGCACCCTAGCGGGAGTGAATGGTTATAGTCCCGGGGAGCTGTTTTTT.

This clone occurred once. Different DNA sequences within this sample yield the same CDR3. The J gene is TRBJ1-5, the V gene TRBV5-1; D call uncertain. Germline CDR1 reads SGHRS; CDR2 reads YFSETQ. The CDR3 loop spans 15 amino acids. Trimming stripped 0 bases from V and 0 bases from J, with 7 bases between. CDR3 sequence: CASSLGGSSNQPQHF. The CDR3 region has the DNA TGCGCCAGCAGCTTGGGAGGGTCTAGCAATCAGCCCCAGCATTTT. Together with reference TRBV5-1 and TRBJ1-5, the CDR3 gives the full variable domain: KAGVTQTPRYLIKTRGQQVTLSCSPISGHRSVSWYQQTPGQGLQFLFEYFSETQRNKGNFPGRFSGRQFSNSRSEMNVSTLELGDSALYLCASSLGGSSNQPQHFGDGTRLSIL.

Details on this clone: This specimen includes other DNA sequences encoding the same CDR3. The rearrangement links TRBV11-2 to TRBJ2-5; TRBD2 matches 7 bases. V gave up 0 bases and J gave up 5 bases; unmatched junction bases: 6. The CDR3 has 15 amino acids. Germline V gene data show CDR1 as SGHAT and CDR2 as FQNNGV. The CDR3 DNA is TGTGCCAGCAGCTTAGATCCGGGGGGAAGGGAGACCCAGTACTTC. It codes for CASSLDPGGRETQYF.

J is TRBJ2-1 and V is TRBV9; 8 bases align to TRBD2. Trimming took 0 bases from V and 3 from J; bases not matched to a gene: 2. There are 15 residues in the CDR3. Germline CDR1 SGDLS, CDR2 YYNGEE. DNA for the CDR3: TGTGCCAGCAGCGTAGGCGGGGGGAACTACAATGAGCAGTTCTTC. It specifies CASSVGGGNYNEQFF.

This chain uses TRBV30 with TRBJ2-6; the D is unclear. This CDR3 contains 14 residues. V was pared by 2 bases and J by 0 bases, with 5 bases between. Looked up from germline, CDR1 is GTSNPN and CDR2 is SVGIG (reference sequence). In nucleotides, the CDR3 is TGTGCCTGGAGTTTAGGCTCTGGGGCCAACGTCCTGACTTTC. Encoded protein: CAWSLGSGANVLTF.

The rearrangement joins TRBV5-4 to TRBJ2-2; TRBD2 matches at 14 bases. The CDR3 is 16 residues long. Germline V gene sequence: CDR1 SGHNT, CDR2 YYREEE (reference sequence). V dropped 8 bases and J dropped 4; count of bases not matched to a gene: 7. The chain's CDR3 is CASKPGTSGSTGELFF. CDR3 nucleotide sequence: TGTGCCAGTAAACCCGGGACTAGCGGGAGCACCGGGGAGCTGTTTTTT.

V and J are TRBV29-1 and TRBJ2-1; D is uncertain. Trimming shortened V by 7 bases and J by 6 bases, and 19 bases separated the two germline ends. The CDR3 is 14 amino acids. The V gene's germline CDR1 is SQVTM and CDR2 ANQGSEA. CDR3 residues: CSARDSQESNEQFF. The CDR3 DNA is TGCAGCGCCCGAGACTCTCAGGAGTCCAATGAGCAGTTCTTC.

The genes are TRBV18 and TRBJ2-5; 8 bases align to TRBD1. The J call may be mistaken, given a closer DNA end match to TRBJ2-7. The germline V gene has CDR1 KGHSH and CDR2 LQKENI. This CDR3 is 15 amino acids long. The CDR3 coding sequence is TGTGCCAGCTCACCAAAGCCAGGGGGCGGAAACGAGCAGTACTTC. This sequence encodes CASSPKPGGGNEQYF.

This chain's CDR3 is CASSLGFTNTGELFF. CDR3 DNA sequence: TGTGCCAGCAGCTTGGGATTCACGAACACCGGGGAGCTGTTTTTT. The V call is TRBV5-4, the J call TRBJ2-2; D not certain. This CDR3 comprises 15 residues. V lost 0 bases and J 0 bases, leaving 6 bases between the germline ends. Per the germline V gene, CDR1 is SGHNT and CDR2 is YYREEE (reference sequence).

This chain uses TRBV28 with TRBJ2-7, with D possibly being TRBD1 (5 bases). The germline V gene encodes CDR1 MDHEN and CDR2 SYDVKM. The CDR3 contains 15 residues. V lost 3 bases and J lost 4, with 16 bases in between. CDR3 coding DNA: TGTGCCAGCAGTTTCGGTTCCCAGGGTAGTTACGAGCAGTACGTC. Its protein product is CASSFGSQGSYEQYV.

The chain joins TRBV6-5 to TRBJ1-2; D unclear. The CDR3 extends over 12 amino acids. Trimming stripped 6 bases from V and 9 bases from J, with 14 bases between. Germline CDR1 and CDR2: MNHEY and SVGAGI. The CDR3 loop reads CASSQESVRYTF. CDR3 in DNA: TGTGCCAGCAGCCAGGAATCGGTGCGCTACACCTTC.

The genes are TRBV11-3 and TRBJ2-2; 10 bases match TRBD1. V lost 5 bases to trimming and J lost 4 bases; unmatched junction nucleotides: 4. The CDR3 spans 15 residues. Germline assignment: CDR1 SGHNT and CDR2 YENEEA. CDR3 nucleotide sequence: TGTGCCAGCAGCCGGGGACAGGGGTTCACCGGGGAGCTGTTTTTT. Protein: CASSRGQGFTGELFF.

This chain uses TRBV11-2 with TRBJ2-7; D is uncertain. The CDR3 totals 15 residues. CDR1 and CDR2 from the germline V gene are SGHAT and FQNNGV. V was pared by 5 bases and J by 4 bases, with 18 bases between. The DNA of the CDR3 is TGTGCCAGCAGCCCCGACATGGGGATAGGATACGAGCAGTACTTC. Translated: CASSPDMGIGYEQYF.

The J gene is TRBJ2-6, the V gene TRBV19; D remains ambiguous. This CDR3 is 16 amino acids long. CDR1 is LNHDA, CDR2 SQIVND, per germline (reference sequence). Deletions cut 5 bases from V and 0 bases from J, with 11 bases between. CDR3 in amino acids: CASSGDKSSGANVLTF. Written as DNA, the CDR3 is TGTGCCAGTAGTGGAGACAAGAGCTCTGGGGCCAACGTCCTGACTTTC.

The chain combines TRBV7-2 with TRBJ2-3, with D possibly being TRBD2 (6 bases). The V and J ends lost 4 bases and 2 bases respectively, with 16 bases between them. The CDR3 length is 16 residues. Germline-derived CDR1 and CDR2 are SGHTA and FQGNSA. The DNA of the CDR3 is TGTGCCAGCAGCTCCTCTATGGGCGGGATCACAGATACGCAGTATTTT. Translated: CASSSSMGGITDTQYF.

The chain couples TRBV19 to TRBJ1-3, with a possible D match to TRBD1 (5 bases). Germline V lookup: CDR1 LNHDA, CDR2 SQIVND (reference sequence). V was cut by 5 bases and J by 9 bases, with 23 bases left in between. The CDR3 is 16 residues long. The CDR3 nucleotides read TGTGCCAGTAGTGTATCTTCCGGGACGGAGAGGAGCACCATATATTTT. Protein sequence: CASSVSSGTERSTIYF.

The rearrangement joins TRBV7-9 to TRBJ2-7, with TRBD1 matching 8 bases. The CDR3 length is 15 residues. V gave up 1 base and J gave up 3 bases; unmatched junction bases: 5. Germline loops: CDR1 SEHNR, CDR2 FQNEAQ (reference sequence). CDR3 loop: CASSLETGVHYEQYF. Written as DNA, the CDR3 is TGTGCCAGCAGCTTAGAGACAGGGGTCCACTACGAGCAGTACTTC. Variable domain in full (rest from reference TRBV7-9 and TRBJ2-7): DTGVSQNPRHKITKRGQNVTFRCDPISEHNRLYWYRQTLGQGPEFLTYFQNEAQLEKSRLLSDRFSAERPKGSFSTLEIQRTEQGDSAMYLCASSLETGVHYEQYFGPGTRLTVT.